This TCR beta chain was identified during a study of metastatic and nonmetastatic thyroid tumors. The overall study: Malignant and benign thyroid patients had repertoires compared in peripheral blood and tumor or nodule tissue.

TCRdb re-called the PCR reads via MiXCR. The table records about 12,000 clones, approximately 29% of them present only once. Thyroid surgery had not been preceded by any treatment in any patient. The V end was cut by 3 bases, the J end by 8 bases, with 10 bases between. The germline V gene has CDR1 KGHSH and CDR2 LQKENI. CDR3 length: 13 amino acids. This clone is labeled medium-sized. Specimen: tumor tissue. This TCR derives from a female donor with papillary thyroid cancer or a benign thyroid nodule (not recorded which). Some clones in this sample may be carry-over from other donors' samples. The rearrangement links TRBV18 to TRBJ2-2; no definite D call. This chain's CDR3 is CASSPSGLGELFF. The CDR3, as DNA: TGTGCCAGCTCACCCTCCGGTCTGGGGGAGCTGTTTTTT.